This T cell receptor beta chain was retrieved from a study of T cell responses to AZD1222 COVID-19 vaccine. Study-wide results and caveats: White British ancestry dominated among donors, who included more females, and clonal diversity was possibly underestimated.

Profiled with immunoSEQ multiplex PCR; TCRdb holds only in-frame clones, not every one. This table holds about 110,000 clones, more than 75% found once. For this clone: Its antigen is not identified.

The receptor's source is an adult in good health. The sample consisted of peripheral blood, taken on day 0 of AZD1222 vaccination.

CDR3 bases: TGTGCCAGCAGCTTCTTTCTCACCAGCCAAGAGACCCAGTACTTC. Translated: CASSFFLTSQETQYF. This sequence joins TRBV11-2 and TRBJ2-5; D ambiguous. CDR1 and CDR2 (germline): SGHAT, FQNNGV. The V gene lost 3 bases and the J gene lost 1 base, with 12 bases spanning the gap. The CDR3 extends over 15 amino acids.